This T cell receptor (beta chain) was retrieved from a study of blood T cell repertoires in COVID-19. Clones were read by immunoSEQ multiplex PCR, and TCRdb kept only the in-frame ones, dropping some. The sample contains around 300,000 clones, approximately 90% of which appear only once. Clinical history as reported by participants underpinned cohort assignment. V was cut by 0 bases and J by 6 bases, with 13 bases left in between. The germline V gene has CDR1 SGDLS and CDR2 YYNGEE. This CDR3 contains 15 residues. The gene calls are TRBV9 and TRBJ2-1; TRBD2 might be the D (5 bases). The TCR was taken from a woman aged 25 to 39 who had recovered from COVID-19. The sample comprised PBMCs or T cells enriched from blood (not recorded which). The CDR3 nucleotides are TGTGCCAGCAGCGTAGAAGGACCCGGGGTCAATGAGCAGTTCTTC. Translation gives CASSVEGPGVNEQFF.